Listed below are T cell receptor beta chains from one sample, sequenced in a study of blood T cell repertoires in COVID-19. The data were produced by immunoSEQ multiplex PCR, yet TCRdb's version contains in-frame clones alone and is incomplete. The profile covers 110,000 or so clones, with around three quarters appearing a single time and about 6.8% taken by the ten largest. The sequenced material came from peripheral blood. These receptors came from a man aged 65-85 years with acute or convalescent COVID-19. The CDR3 runs from the conserved cysteine through the conserved F or W.

V gene	CDR3 protein
TRBV11-2	CASSPIFTGLGNTIYF
TRBV7-3	CASSLRSGDEQFF
TRBV29-1	CSVVFSEAFF
TRBV13	CASSPRLQDRGSRETQYF
TRBV6-5	CASSYSKGLAEQFF
TRBV18	CASSPPVTNYNEQFF
TRBV7-2	CASSPRSINTGELFF
TRBV3-1/TRBV3-2	CASSQGPGSNYGYTF
TRBV19	CASSTFSSGANVLTF
TRBV27	CASSGDRGLGTEAFF
TRBV5-1	CASSLNTGGDLTDTQYF
TRBV7-9	CASSSTGENYGYTF